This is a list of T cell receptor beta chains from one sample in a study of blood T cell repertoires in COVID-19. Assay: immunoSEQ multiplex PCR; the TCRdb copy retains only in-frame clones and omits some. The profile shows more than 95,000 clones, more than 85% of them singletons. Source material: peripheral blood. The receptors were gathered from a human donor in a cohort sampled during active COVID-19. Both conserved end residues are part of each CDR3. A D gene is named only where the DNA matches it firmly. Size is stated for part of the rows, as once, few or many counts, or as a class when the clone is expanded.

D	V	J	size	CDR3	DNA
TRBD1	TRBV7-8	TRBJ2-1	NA	CASSLEGTVVNEQFF	TGTGCCAGCAGCTTAGAAGGGACAGTAGTCAATGAGCAGTTCTTC
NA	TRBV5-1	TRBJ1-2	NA	CASSLANRPDSDLGYTF	TGCGCCAGCAGCTTGGCCAACCGCCCGGACAGCGATCTTGGCTACACCTTC
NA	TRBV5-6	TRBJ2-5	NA	CASSLDGSGETQYF	TGTGCCAGCAGCTTGGACGGGAGCGGGGAGACCCAGTACTTC
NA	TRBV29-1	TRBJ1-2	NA	CSVKTGNGYTF	TGCAGCGTTAAGACAGGCAATGGCTACACCTTC
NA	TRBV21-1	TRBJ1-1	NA	CASSRRVEAEAFF	TGTGCCAGCAGCAGGCGGGTTGAGGCTGAAGCTTTCTTT
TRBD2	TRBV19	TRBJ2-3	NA	CASSPPAGGGDTQYF	TGTGCCAGTAGTCCCCCAGCGGGAGGTGGCGATACGCAGTATTTT
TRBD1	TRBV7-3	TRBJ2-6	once	CASSLTGTGLLGANVLTF	TGTGCCAGCAGCTTAACCGGGACAGGGCTGTTAGGGGCCAACGTCCTGACTTTC
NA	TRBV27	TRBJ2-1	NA	CASSKTQGLVQFF	TGTGCCAGCAGTAAAACGCAGGGGTTGGTGCAGTTCTTC
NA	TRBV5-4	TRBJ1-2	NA	CASSYPAGAGYTF	TGTGCCAGCAGCTACCCCGCAGGGGCAGGGTACACCTTC
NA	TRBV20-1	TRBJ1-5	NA	CSASWGGGQPQHF	TGCAGTGCTAGTTGGGGGGGAGGTCAGCCCCAGCATTTT
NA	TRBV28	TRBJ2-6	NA	CASSNGGSGANVLTF	TGTGCCAGCAGTAATGGAGGTTCTGGGGCCAACGTCCTGACTTTC
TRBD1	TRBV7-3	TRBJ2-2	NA	CASSAGTGTAGELFF	TGTGCCAGCAGCGCCGGGACAGGGACCGCCGGGGAGCTGTTTTTT
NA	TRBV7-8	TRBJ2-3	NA	CASSWSGVDTQYF	TGTGCCAGCAGCTGGTCCGGGGTTGATACGCAGTATTTT
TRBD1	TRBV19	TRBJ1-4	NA	CASMETGDEKLFF	TGTGCCAGTATGGAGACAGGGGATGAAAAACTGTTTTTT
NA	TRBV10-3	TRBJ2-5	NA	CAISESNSVGTTQYF	TGTGCCATCAGTGAGTCGAACAGCGTGGGGACTACCCAGTACTTC
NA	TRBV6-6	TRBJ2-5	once	CASSYSPVRETQYF	TGTGCCAGCAGTTACTCCCCTGTTAGAGAGACCCAGTACTTC
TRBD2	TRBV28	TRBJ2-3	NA	CASSNPSGSTDTQYF	TGTGCCAGCAGTAACCCTAGCGGTTCCACAGATACGCAGTATTTT
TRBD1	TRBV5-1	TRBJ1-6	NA	CASSFRGRDNSPLHF	TGCGCCAGCAGCTTTAGGGGGCGGGATAATTCACCCCTCCACTTT
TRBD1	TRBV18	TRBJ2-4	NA	CASSHRGPRNIQYF	TGTGCCAGCTCCCACAGGGGGCCTCGAAACATTCAGTACTTC
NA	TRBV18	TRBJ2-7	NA	CASSPEQGPYEQYF	TGTGCCAGCTCACCCGAACAGGGTCCCTACGAGCAGTACTTC
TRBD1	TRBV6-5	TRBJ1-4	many	CASSSGQGEEKLFF	TGTGCCAGCAGTTCCGGACAGGGGGAGGAAAAACTGTTTTTT
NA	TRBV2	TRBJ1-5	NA	CASRREEDQPQHF	TGTGCCAGCAGGCGGGAAGAGGATCAGCCCCAGCATTTT
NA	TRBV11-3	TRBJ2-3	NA	CASSPSSRSTDTQYF	TGTGCCAGCAGCCCCTCTAGCAGATCCACAGATACGCAGTATTTT